Below are 22 T cell receptor beta chains sequenced from a single sample in a study of cytomegalovirus exposure and HLA in healthy donors. Primers included in the PCR were 60 Vbeta and 13 Jbeta primers. The assay was immunoSEQ multiplex PCR, and TCRdb's table has in-frame clones only and misses some. The sample lists roughly 120,000 clones, more than 60% occurring once. The source material was PBMCs. These receptors were obtained from a man between 25 and 39 years old in good health and CMV-seropositive.

This clone was seen a handful of times. This chain joins TRBV11-2 and TRBJ2-6; D remains unclear. V was trimmed by 7 bases and J by 0 bases, leaving 4 bases between them. Germline CDR1 SGHAT, CDR2 FQNNGV. The length of the CDR3 is 13 residues. This CDR3 is CASTYSGANVLTF. DNA for the CDR3: TGTGCCAGCACTTACTCTGGGGCCAACGTCCTGACTTTC. The full variable domain, with the rest looked up from reference TRBV11-2 and TRBJ2-6, is EAGVAQSPRYKIIEKRQSVAFWCNPISGHATLYWYQQILGQGPKLLIQFQNNGVVDDSQLPKDRFSAERLKGVDSTLKIQPAKLEDSAVYLCASTYSGANVLTFGAGSRLTVL.

The chain carries TRBV27 and TRBJ1-1; D may be TRBD1 (5 bases). The V end was cut by 6 bases, the J end by 4 bases, with 6 bases between. The CDR3 covers 11 residues. Germline V gives CDR1 MNHEY, CDR2 SMNVEV (reference sequence). For the CDR3, the DNA is TGTGCCAGCAGGGGGGGCACTGAAGCTTTCTTT. Encoded protein: CASRGGTEAFF.

V and J are TRBV7-3 and TRBJ1-6; D possibly corresponds to TRBD1 (5 bases). V was clipped by 0 bases and J by 9 bases, with 9 bases between them. The length of the CDR3 is 14 residues. Germline CDR1 SGHTA, CDR2 FQGTGA. The CDR3 DNA reads TGTGCCAGCAGCTTAACAGGGGAGGGTTCACCCCTCCACTTT. Translation gives CASSLTGEGSPLHF.

The rearrangement links TRBV4-3 to TRBJ1-4, with D unresolved. Germline CDR1 is LGHNA and CDR2 is YSLEER. This CDR3 has 14 residues. V lost 1 base to trimming and J lost 5 bases, with 8 bases between them. CDR3 amino acids: CASSQGGMNEKLFF. For the CDR3, the DNA is TGCGCCAGCAGCCAAGGAGGGATGAATGAAAAACTGTTTTTT.

The chain joins TRBV15 to TRBJ1-5, with 11 bases aligning to TRBD1. Germline assignment: CDR1 LNHNV and CDR2 YYDKDF (reference sequence). After removal of 3 bases from V and 6 bases from J, the junction contained 4 bases not matched to a gene. The CDR3 sequence is 15 residues long. CDR3 in amino acids: CATSRDRGHGQPQHF. As DNA, the CDR3 is TGTGCCACCAGCAGGGACAGGGGGCACGGTCAGCCCCAGCATTTT.

The V call is TRBV7-9, the J call TRBJ1-6; 7 nucleotides align to TRBD1. The germline V gene has CDR1 SEHNR and CDR2 FQNEAQ (reference sequence). The V and J ends lost 5 bases and 7 bases, in that order; junction bases with no gene match: 8. This CDR3 has 15 residues. CDR3 residues: CASSPRGTENSPLHF. The CDR3 DNA follows: TGTGCCAGCAGCCCCCGCGGGACAGAAAATTCACCCCTCCACTTT.

This sequence joins TRBV10-3 and TRBJ2-5; 7 bases match TRBD2. J was trimmed by 9 bases and V by 4 bases; bases with no gene match: 2. Germline V gives CDR1 ENHRY, CDR2 SYGVKD. The CDR3 totals 11 residues. The CDR3 nucleotides are TGTGCCATCAGTGGAGCGGGGCCCCAGTACTTC. This codes for CAISGAGPQYF.

This sequence joins TRBV19 and TRBJ1-2; the match to TRBD1 covers 8 bases. CDR3 length equals 15 residues. The trim removed 3 bases at V and 4 bases at J, leaving 7 bases unmatched. Germline V gives CDR1 LNHDA, CDR2 SQIVND (reference sequence). The CDR3 DNA follows: TGTGCCAGTAGTATCCAGGGGGCGCAGGGCTATGGCTACACCTTC. Its translation: CASSIQGAQGYGYTF.

V gene TRBV6-5 combines with J gene TRBJ1-2, with D possibly TRBD1 on 5 matching bases. The germline gives CDR1 MNHEY, CDR2 SVGAGI. The CDR3 runs to 15 residues. V lost 0 bases, J lost 2 bases, and 10 bases lay in between. The CDR3: CASSYSLGGNYGYTF. The DNA for the CDR3 is TGTGCCAGCAGTTACTCGCTGGGGGGGAACTATGGCTACACCTTC.

There are a few counts of this clone. The gene calls are TRBV4-1 and TRBJ1-6, with D unresolved. The germline V and J ends were trimmed by 0 bases and 5 bases, with 8 bases remaining between them. The germline V gene encodes CDR1 MGHRA and CDR2 YSYEKL. This CDR3 contains 15 residues. The CDR3 region has the DNA TGCGCCAGCAGCCAAGATGTGACACATAATTCACCCCTCCACTTT. As protein: CASSQDVTHNSPLHF.

The rearrangement uses TRBV5-6 and TRBJ2-3; a possible D gene is TRBD2 (6 bases). Germline V CDR1 and CDR2: SGHDT, YYEEEE. The CDR3 contains 18 residues. V lost 4 bases, J lost 2 bases, and 23 bases lay in between. The DNA for the CDR3 is TGTGCCAGCAGCCCCGGAGGGGACGCGCGCCGCTACACAGATACGCAGTATTTT. As protein: CASSPGGDARRYTDTQYF.

This chain joins TRBV5-8 and TRBJ2-2; 7 bases are a match to TRBD1. The CDR3 is 15 residues long. The V gene's germline CDR1 is SGHTS and CDR2 YDEGEE. Losses at the gene ends were 4 bases for V and 0 bases for J; bases not matched to a gene: 3. Here the CDR3 reads CASSVGQANTGELFF. The CDR3 bases are TGTGCCAGCAGCGTCGGACAGGCGAACACCGGGGAGCTGTTTTTT.

This clone was counted a few times. The chain employs TRBV27 and TRBJ1-5, with 7 bases matching TRBD1. The CDR3 contains 13 residues. V shed 2 bases and J 5 bases; nucleotides not matched to a gene: 0. Looked up from germline, CDR1 is MNHEY and CDR2 is SMNVEV (reference sequence). Here the CDR3 DNA reads TGTGCCAGCAGTTTAACAGGGGATCAGCCCCAGCATTTT. Encoded protein: CASSLTGDQPQHF.

The genes are TRBV15 and TRBJ2-3, with TRBD2 matching over 8 bases. CDR1 and CDR2 (germline): LNHNV, YYDKDF (reference sequence). The ends lost 8 bases at V and 5 bases at J; junction bases unmatched: 12. The CDR3 contains 15 residues. CDR3 sequence (DNA): TGTGCCACCGCCCCCGGGGGGGCGCGAGTAGATACGCAGTATTTT. This codes for CATAPGGARVDTQYF.

The CDR3 nucleotides read TGTGCCAGCAGCTTAGAACAGGGGATTGAAAAACTGTTTTTT. Protein: CASSLEQGIEKLFF. The rearrangement links TRBV7-2 to TRBJ1-4; 7 positions agree with TRBD1. The V segment lost 1 base and the J segment 7 bases; nucleotides outside the gene matches: 3. Germline CDR1 and CDR2: SGHTA and FQGNSA. The CDR3 totals 14 residues.

This chain uses TRBV19 with TRBJ2-5; 7 positions match TRBD1. The CDR3 extends over 14 amino acids. The J segment lost 7 bases and the V segment lost 5 bases, leaving 10 bases of the junction unmatched. Germline CDR1 is LNHDA and CDR2 is SQIVND (reference sequence). CDR3 in amino acids: CASSPGTAPGTQYF. The CDR3 DNA reads as TGTGCCAGTAGTCCTGGGACAGCCCCGGGGACCCAGTACTTC.

The rearrangement joins TRBV7-2 to TRBJ1-2; D is ambiguous. This CDR3 contains 13 residues. Germline V gene sequence: CDR1 SGHTA, CDR2 FQGNSA. V lost 3 bases and J lost 5, with 10 bases in between. The CDR3 region has the DNA TGTGCCAGCAGCTTCGGGTTCGAATATGGCTACACCTTC. It is translated as CASSFGFEYGYTF. The full variable domain, completed using reference TRBV7-2 and TRBJ1-2, is GAGVSQSPSNKVTEKGKDVELRCDPISGHTALYWYRQSLGQGLEFLIYFQGNSAPDKSGLPSDRFSAERTGGSVSTLTIQRTQQEDSAVYLCASSFGFEYGYTFGSGTRLTVV.

V usage is TRBV7-2 and J usage is TRBJ2-2; D is perhaps TRBD1 (7 bases). Germline CDR1 reads SGHTA; CDR2 reads FQGNSA. V shed 2 bases and J shed 1 base, with 11 bases lying between them. CDR3 size: 16 residues. The CDR3, as DNA: TGTGCCAGCAGCTTATTCCAGGGGGGGAACACCGGGGAGCTGTTTTTT. This sequence encodes CASSLFQGGNTGELFF.

This clone was seen once. This rearrangement joins TRBV4-3 to TRBJ2-3, with TRBD2 matching 9 bases. J gave up 0 bases and V 0 bases, and 4 bases lay outside the gene matches. Germline V CDR1 and CDR2: LGHNA, YSLEER. The CDR3 has 17 residues. The CDR3 DNA sequence: TGCGCCAGCAGCCAAGAAGGTCTAGCGGGGAGCACAGATACGCAGTATTTT. This translates into CASSQEGLAGSTDTQYF.

The V call is TRBV5-6, the J call TRBJ2-7; tentative D call: TRBD2 (6 bases). Trimming cost V 4 bases and J 0 bases, with 17 bases left between them. CDR1 is SGHDT and CDR2 is YYEEEE in the germline V gene. The CDR3 totals 16 residues. DNA for the CDR3: TGTGCCAGCAGCCCTGTTCGTGGGGGGATCTCCTACGAGCAGTACTTC. It encodes CASSPVRGGISYEQYF.

This clone has a count of ten or more. This chain links TRBV25-1 with TRBJ2-5; the match to TRBD2 covers 14 bases. This CDR3 is 16 amino acids long. V shed 6 bases and J 5 bases; nucleotides not matched to a gene: 8. Germline assignment: CDR1 MGHDK and CDR2 SYGVNS. The CDR3 protein is CASRTGTSGGRETQYF. CDR3 DNA: TGTGCCAGCAGAACCGGGACTAGCGGGGGACGGGAGACCCAGTACTTC.

The rearrangement links TRBV7-9 to TRBJ1-1; D is undetermined. Trimming removed 3 bases at V and 0 bases at J, with 5 bases between. This CDR3 has 13 residues. Germline V CDR1 and CDR2: SEHNR, FQNEAQ (reference sequence). CDR3 in amino acids: CASSLQVNTEAFF. For the CDR3, the DNA is TGTGCCAGCAGCTTGCAGGTGAACACTGAAGCTTTCTTT.